This TCR beta chain emerged from a study of shared clonotypes between healthy human individuals. Sequencing was performed with immunoSEQ multiplex PCR; in TCRdb, only in-frame clones are kept and a portion is missing. This table holds millions of clones, 85% to 95% found once. The length of the CDR3 is 15 residues. The germline V gene has CDR1 SGHTA and CDR2 FQGNSA. Trimming left V 4 bases short and J 0 bases short, with 10 bases between. Naive-designated CD8 cells lacked CD45RO, were positively enriched for CCR7, and omitted terminally differentiated effector memory CD45RA+ cells. The origin of this receptor is a man between 18 and 29 years old in good health. The sample consisted of naive CD8+ T cells sorted from blood. V gene TRBV7-2 combines with J gene TRBJ1-3; TRBD1 might be the D (6 bases). Here the CDR3 DNA reads TGTGCCAGCAGCTCAACACAGGGCTCTGGAAACACCATATATTTT. It is translated as CASSSTQGSGNTIYF.